This TCR beta chain was identified during a study of shared clonotypes between healthy human individuals. TCRdb keeps only in-frame clones here, not all; method: immunoSEQ multiplex PCR. The sample has around 1.6 million clones; 95% to 99% are singletons. The CDR3 is 15 amino acids. Germline CDR1 reads SEHNR; CDR2 reads FQNEAQ (reference sequence). V lost 5 bases and J 5 bases, leaving 18 bases between the germline ends. The sequenced sample was naive CD4+ T cells sorted from blood. The subset: CD45RA+ positively selected. J is TRBJ2-5 and V is TRBV7-9; a weak D match, TRBD2 (6 bases). This sequence originates from a man younger than 40 in good health. The DNA for the CDR3 is TGTGCCAGCAGCCCCGAGCGGGTTTGGGGGGAGACCCAGTACTTC. Translation: CASSPERVWGETQYF.